This TCR beta chain derives from a study of blood T cell repertoires in COVID-19. At the level of the study: The origin of the acute and convalescent COVID-19 samples was the United States, Italy and Spain. T cells, B-cell-depleted T cells, or PBMCs provided the cDNA or gDNA that served as material.

The CDR3 is 15 residues long. V lost 1 base and J lost 7, with 13 bases in between. Germline V gene sequence: CDR1 MGHRA, CDR2 YSYEKL. This table comes from immunoSEQ multiplex PCR, and its TCRdb copy is limited to in-frame clones, with some not included. The data hold approximately 320,000 clones, with nearly 90% observed a single time. The sample was peripheral blood. This clonotype originated in a woman under 40 with COVID-19, enrolled during active disease. The V gene is TRBV4-1, the J gene TRBJ2-2; D perhaps matches TRBD2 (7 bases). In DNA form, the CDR3 reads TGCGCCAGCAGCCAAGTTGTGGGGGGGCACGGGGAGCTGTTTTTT. Residues: CASSQVVGGHGELFF.